This T cell receptor (beta chain) was recovered during a study of Graves' ophthalmopathy and Graves' hyperthyroidism. CDR3 length: 14 amino acids. Germline values: CDR1 LNHDA, CDR2 SQIVND (reference sequence). Between the trimmed V and J ends, which lost 5 bases and 6 bases, there was a span of 16 bases. The study amplified TCR beta CDR3 regions using RNA transcripts. First-round RT-PCR employed HTBI primers, with a second-round multiplex PCR after it. TCRdb reprocessed the multiplex PCR reads via MiXCR and lists one record per CDR3 protein. The sample contains 170,000 or so distinct CDR3 sequences, around 40% of which appear only once.

The clonotype originates from a man aged 30-40 years with Graves' ophthalmopathy. The genes are TRBV19 and TRBJ1-1; a weak D match, TRBD1 (5 bases). The sequencing input was peripheral blood. The CDR3 DNA is TGTGCCAGTAGTTTGGAGGGGTTGTATTCTGAAGCTTTCTTT. It translates to CASSLEGLYSEAFF.